Below are 20 T cell receptor beta chains sequenced from a single sample in a study of vaccination and CD4 T cells after COVID-19. No cognate antigen is known for these TCRs. Cultured CD4+ T-cell DNA underwent Oncomine TCR Beta short-read sequencing. TCRdb re-called the PCR reads through MiXCR, storing one row per CDR3 protein. The data show over 11,000 distinct CDR3 sequences, roughly 21% seen once. Treatment in this sample: approximately nine-day PBMC culture with coronavirus spike peptide pools or control peptides (ViraFEST assay). The sample comprised cultured CD4+ T cells from blood. Every receptor here comes from a human donor with COVID-19.

This clonotype was observed a few times. The CDR3 sequence is CASSYRGDTEAFF. Here the CDR3 DNA reads TGTGCCAGCAGTTACCGGGGTGACACTGAAGCTTTCTTT. The V gene is TRBV6-5, the J gene TRBJ1-1; D is unresolved. Germline values: CDR1 MNHEY, CDR2 SVGAGI. V lost 2 bases and J 3 bases, leaving 7 bases between the germline ends. The CDR3 is made up of 13 amino acids.

In its sample, this clonotype is medium-sized (0.01 to 0.1%). V gene TRBV6-5 combines with J gene TRBJ1-5; D gene ambiguous. V lost 0 bases and J 5 bases, leaving 11 bases between the germline ends. The CDR3 runs 15 residues. CDR1 is MNHEY and CDR2 is SVGAGI in the germline V gene. The CDR3 nucleotides are TGTGCCAGCAGTTACTCGAGGCAGGTCCATCAGCCCCAGCATTTT. Translated, it gives CASSYSRQVHQPQHF.

This clonotype was picked up a small number of times. This chain connects TRBV6-2 or TRBV6-3 to TRBJ1-1; D gene uncertain. Trimming left V 8 bases short and J 1 base short, with 14 bases between. The CDR3 length is 14 residues. Germline V gives CDR1 MNHEY, CDR2 SVGEGT. The CDR3, as DNA: TGTGCCAGCGAAAAGGCGCGGAGGAACACTGAAGCTTTCTTT. Translated, it gives CASEKARRNTEAFF.

The chain employs TRBV6-1 and TRBJ2-5; 8 bases are shared with TRBD1. V was pared by 1 base and J by 2 bases, with 15 bases of the junction left unmatched. The length of the CDR3 is 19 residues. In germline, CDR1 is MNHNS, CDR2 SASEGT. CDR3 region: CASSEVLTGAAQMQETQYF. For the CDR3, the DNA is TGTGCCAGCAGTGAAGTCCTGACAGGGGCGGCCCAGATGCAAGAGACCCAGTACTTC.

This clonotype occurred a few times. The chain combines TRBV28 with TRBJ2-5; TRBD1 might be the D (6 bases). Germline CDR1 reads MDHEN; CDR2 reads SYDVKM. V shed 6 bases and J shed 5 bases, with 16 bases lying between them. The CDR3 has 14 residues. The CDR3 bases are TGTGCCAGCAGAACGACAGGCGGCGGCGAGACCCAGTACTTC. Amino acids: CASRTTGGGETQYF.

This clonotype was detected only once. V usage is TRBV10-3 and J usage is TRBJ2-2, with 11 bases matching TRBD2. The CDR3 spans 16 residues. Germline CDR1 and CDR2: ENHRY and SYGVKD. V shed 5 bases, J shed 6 bases, and the junction held 8 bases outside the gene matches. The CDR3 loop reads CAISTTSGGFSGELFF. The CDR3 nucleotides are TGTGCCATCAGTACTACTAGCGGGGGTTTTTCCGGGGAGCTGTTTTTT.

V and J are TRBV14 and TRBJ2-7; D is tentatively TRBD1 or TRBD2 (5 bases each). The CDR3 consists of 18 residues. Looked up from germline, CDR1 is SGHDN and CDR2 is FVKESK. Trimming stripped 4 bases from V and 2 bases from J, with 24 bases between. CDR3 loop: CASSPPRGTGLDPYEQYF. The DNA for the CDR3 is TGTGCCAGCAGCCCCCCACGAGGGACGGGGTTAGATCCCTACGAGCAGTACTTC.

This chain joins TRBV20-1 and TRBJ2-2, with D possibly matching TRBD1 (7 bases). The germline V and J ends were trimmed by 5 bases and 2 bases, with 12 bases remaining between them. CDR3 size: 14 residues. Germline loops: CDR1 DFQATT, CDR2 SNEGSKA (reference sequence). The CDR3 loop is CSAQGGFNTGELFF. DNA of the CDR3: TGCAGTGCTCAGGGGGGCTTCAACACCGGGGAGCTGTTTTTT.

This clonotype turned up a few times. V usage is TRBV12-5 and J usage is TRBJ2-1; the match to TRBD2 covers 7 bases. With the DNA end fitting TRBJ2-7 better, the J assignment may be wrong. Per the germline V gene, CDR1 is LGHNT and CDR2 is FRNRAP. The CDR3 is 12 residues long. The CDR3 DNA reads as TGTGCTAGTGGCACCGGGAGGATTGAGCAGTACTTC. As protein: CASGTGRIEQYF.

V gene TRBV2 combines with J gene TRBJ2-1, with D perhaps matching TRBD1 (7 bases). V gave up 4 bases and J gave up 1 base, with 11 bases separating them. Germline CDR1 SNHLY, CDR2 FYNNEI. The CDR3 covers 15 residues. The DNA for the CDR3 is TGTGCCAGCAGTGCGACAGGGAGGTCCTACAATGAGCAGTTCTTC. Amino acids: CASSATGRSYNEQFF. The variable domain in full, completed from reference TRBV2 and TRBJ2-1, reads EPEVTQTPSHQVTQMGQEVILRCVPISNHLYFYWYRQILGQKVEFLVSFYNNEISEKSEIFDDQFSVERPDGSNFTLKIRSTKLEDSAMYFCASSATGRSYNEQFFGPGTRLTVL.

V gene TRBV11-2 combines with J gene TRBJ2-3, with TRBD2 matching 7 bases. Germline V gene lookup returns CDR1 SGHAT and CDR2 FQNNGV. The CDR3 covers 17 residues. J gave up 1 base and V 4 bases, and 11 bases lay outside the gene matches. The CDR3 coding sequence is TGTGCCAGCAGCTCGTCACAACGGGGGGTTGGCACAGATACGCAGTATTTT. It yields the protein CASSSSQRGVGTDTQYF.

This clonotype is judged medium-sized. This chain links TRBV20-1 with TRBJ1-5, with 10 bases fitting TRBD1. The germline V gene encodes CDR1 DFQATT and CDR2 SNEGSKA (reference sequence). Trimming at V came to 6 bases and at J to 7 bases, leaving 3 bases not matched to a gene. This CDR3 comprises 12 residues. The CDR3 sequence is CSAGDRGQPQHF. The CDR3 DNA is TGCAGTGCCGGGGACAGGGGACAGCCCCAGCATTTT.

Only a few counts were recorded for this clonotype. CDR3 region: CASSLASRGGNTEAFF. The CDR3 region has the DNA TGCGCCAGCAGCTTGGCTTCCCGCGGCGGGAACACTGAAGCTTTCTTT. The rearrangement links TRBV5-1 to TRBJ1-1, with D unclear. Trimming removed 0 bases at V and 1 base at J, with 13 bases between. Germline assignment: CDR1 SGHRS and CDR2 YFSETQ. The CDR3 has 16 residues.

The chain carries TRBV6-5 and TRBJ2-1; unclear D gene. The CDR3 length is 11 residues. The germline CDR1 and CDR2 sequences are MNHEY and SVGAGI. The V end was cut by 4 bases, the J end by 4 bases, with 2 bases between. As DNA, the CDR3 is TGTGCCAGCAGTTGGTACAATGAGCAGTTCTTC. This translates into CASSWYNEQFF.

The genes are TRBV28 and TRBJ2-1; either TRBD1 or TRBD2 may fit D (5 bases each). The length of the CDR3 is 16 residues. V lost 5 bases and J lost 0, with 14 bases in between. Germline values: CDR1 MDHEN, CDR2 SYDVKM. DNA of the CDR3: TGTGCCAGCAGTCCCCCCGGGGCTAGCTCCTACAATGAGCAGTTCTTC. Encoded protein: CASSPPGASSYNEQFF.

This chain joins TRBV29-1 and TRBJ2-3, with 9 bases that match TRBD2. CDR1 is SQVTM and CDR2 is ANQGSEA in the germline V gene. Trimming at V came to 0 bases and at J to 1 base, leaving 5 bases not matched to a gene. The CDR3 spans 16 residues. DNA for the CDR3: TGCAGCGTTGAAGATCGAGCGGGGGGTCGCACAGATACGCAGTATTTT. Translation: CSVEDRAGGRTDTQYF.

This clonotype is labeled as medium-sized. V gene TRBV20-1 combines with J gene TRBJ2-3; TRBD2 matches at 10 bases. This CDR3 spans 17 amino acids. CDR1 and CDR2 (germline): DFQATT, SNEGSKA (reference sequence). The V gene end was trimmed by 3 bases and the J gene end by 2 bases; junction bases not matched to a gene: 11. The CDR3 loop is CSARIAGGLPSTDTQYF. CDR3 nucleotides: TGCAGTGCTAGGATAGCGGGGGGCCTCCCCTCCACAGATACGCAGTATTTT.

This clonotype was seen a few times. This chain joins TRBV12-3 or TRBV12-4 and TRBJ1-2; D is uncertain. The V and J ends lost 5 bases and 1 base respectively, with 17 bases between them. The CDR3 length is 16 residues. The CDR3 sequence: CASSPMGRLVNYGYTF. The CDR3 nucleotides are TGTGCCAGCAGTCCAATGGGAAGGTTAGTTAACTATGGCTACACCTTC.

This clonotype turned up a few times. V usage is TRBV24-1 and J usage is TRBJ1-2, with TRBD1 matching over 8 bases. J lost 8 bases, V lost 6 bases, and 10 bases had no gene match. CDR1 is KGHDR and CDR2 is SFDVKD in the germline V gene. This CDR3 region has 14 residues. The CDR3: CATSTAGGAFGYTF. The CDR3 nucleotides are TGTGCCACCAGTACCGCAGGGGGCGCATTCGGCTACACCTTC.

This clonotype was seen a few times. The rearrangement joins TRBV30 to TRBJ1-1, with a possible D match to TRBD1 (5 bases). CDR3 length: 12 amino acids. Germline V gene data show CDR1 as GTSNPN and CDR2 as SVGIG (reference sequence). Trimming removed 4 bases at V and 1 base at J, with 7 bases between. The CDR3 nucleotides read TGTGCCTGGACAGACAGGAACACTGAAGCTTTCTTT. Protein product: CAWTDRNTEAFF.